Each of the 5 T cell receptor beta chains below was sequenced from the same sample in a study of OX40 agonist ivuxolimab in advanced cancers. The repertoire was sequenced with immunoSEQ multiplex PCR; TCRdb's copy has only in-frame clones and lacks some. In the table there are 80,000 or so clones, about 93% of which are singletons. The specimen comprised CD4+ or CD8+ T cells sorted from blood, sampled in a trial of the OX40 agonist ivuxolimab. The receptor set was obtained from an adult with an advanced solid tumor such as melanoma, head and neck, liver or kidney cancer.

This chain links TRBV9 with TRBJ2-5; D is perhaps TRBD1 (6 bases). The CDR3 covers 15 residues. CDR1 is SGDLS and CDR2 is YYNGEE in the germline V gene. V was cut by 2 bases and J by 2 bases, with 13 bases left in between. The CDR3 region has the DNA TGTGCCAGCAGCGTCAGCGCAGGGGTACAAGAGACCCAGTACTTC. Its translation: CASSVSAGVQETQYF.

The CDR3 reads CASSPQGESYNEQFF. CDR3 sequence (DNA): TGTGCCAGCAGCCCACAGGGGGAGAGCTACAATGAGCAGTTCTTC. The chain uses TRBV9 and TRBJ2-1; 8 bases are a match to TRBD1. Trimming took 4 bases from V and 3 from J; bases not matched to a gene: 6. Germline-derived CDR1 and CDR2 are SGDLS and YYNGEE. The CDR3 has 15 residues.

The chain couples TRBV27 to TRBJ1-5; a possible D gene is TRBD1 (6 bases). CDR1 MNHEY and CDR2 SMNVEV come from the germline V gene (reference sequence). V lost 1 base and J 2 bases, leaving 9 bases between the germline ends. This CDR3 is built from 15 residues. The CDR3 region has the DNA TGTGCCAGCAGTTTATGGGGGGCAGGCAATCAGCCCCAGCATTTT. This encodes CASSLWGAGNQPQHF.

This chain connects TRBV4-3 to TRBJ2-5, with TRBD2 matching over 15 bases. V dropped 4 bases and J dropped 5; count of bases not matched to a gene: 2. The CDR3 spans 15 residues. CDR1 and CDR2 from the germline V gene are LGHNA and YSLEER. Written as DNA, the CDR3 is TGCGCCAGCAGCCCCGGGACTAGCGGGAGGGAGACCCAGTACTTC. Amino acid sequence: CASSPGTSGRETQYF.

V and J are TRBV5-1 and TRBJ1-5; the D is unclear. The germline V and J ends were trimmed by 1 base and 2 bases, with 13 bases remaining between them. The CDR3 has 16 amino acids. Per the germline V gene, CDR1 is SGHRS and CDR2 is YFSETQ. The DNA of the CDR3 is TGCGCCAGCAGCTTGAAGGGTAGGGAAGGCAATCAGCCCCAGCATTTT. Its protein product is CASSLKGREGNQPQHF.